The present entry profiles one T cell receptor (beta chain) with its context. The V and J ends lost 5 bases and 0 bases, in that order; junction bases with no gene match: 7. The CDR3 loop spans 16 amino acids. From germline, CDR1 is MNHEY and CDR2 SMNVEV (reference sequence). TCRdb keeps only in-frame clones here, not all; method: immunoSEQ multiplex PCR. The table lists some 2.3 million clones, more than 80% of them singletons, with 0.39% in the top ten. This entry is derived from a study of shared clonotypes between healthy human individuals. The rearrangement uses TRBV27 and TRBJ2-7; 10 bases are shared with TRBD1. The origin of this receptor is a man younger than 35 in good health. Some clones in this sample may be carry-over from other donors' samples. The sequenced sample was naive CD4+ T cells from PBMCs. Regarding subset: CD45RA+ positively selected. The CDR3 nucleotides are TGTGCCAGCAGTACTAGGACAGGGGGATCCTCCTACGAGCAGTACTTC. Its protein product is CASSTRTGGSSYEQYF.